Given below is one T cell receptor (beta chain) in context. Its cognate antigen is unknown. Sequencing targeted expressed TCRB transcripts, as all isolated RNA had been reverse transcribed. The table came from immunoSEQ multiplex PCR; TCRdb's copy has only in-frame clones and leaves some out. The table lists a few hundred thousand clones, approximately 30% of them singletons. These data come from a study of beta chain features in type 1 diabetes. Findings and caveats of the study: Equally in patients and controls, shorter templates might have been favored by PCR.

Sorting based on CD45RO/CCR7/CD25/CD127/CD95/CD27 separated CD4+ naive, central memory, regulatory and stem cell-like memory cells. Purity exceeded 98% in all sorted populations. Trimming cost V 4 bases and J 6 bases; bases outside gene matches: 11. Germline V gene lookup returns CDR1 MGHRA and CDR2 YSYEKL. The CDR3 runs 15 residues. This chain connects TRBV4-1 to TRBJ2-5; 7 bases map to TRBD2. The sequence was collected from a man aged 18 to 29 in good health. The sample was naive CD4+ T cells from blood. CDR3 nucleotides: TGCGCCAGCAGCCCCCTGGGGGAGGGACGAAAGACCCAGTACTTC. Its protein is CASSPLGEGRKTQYF.